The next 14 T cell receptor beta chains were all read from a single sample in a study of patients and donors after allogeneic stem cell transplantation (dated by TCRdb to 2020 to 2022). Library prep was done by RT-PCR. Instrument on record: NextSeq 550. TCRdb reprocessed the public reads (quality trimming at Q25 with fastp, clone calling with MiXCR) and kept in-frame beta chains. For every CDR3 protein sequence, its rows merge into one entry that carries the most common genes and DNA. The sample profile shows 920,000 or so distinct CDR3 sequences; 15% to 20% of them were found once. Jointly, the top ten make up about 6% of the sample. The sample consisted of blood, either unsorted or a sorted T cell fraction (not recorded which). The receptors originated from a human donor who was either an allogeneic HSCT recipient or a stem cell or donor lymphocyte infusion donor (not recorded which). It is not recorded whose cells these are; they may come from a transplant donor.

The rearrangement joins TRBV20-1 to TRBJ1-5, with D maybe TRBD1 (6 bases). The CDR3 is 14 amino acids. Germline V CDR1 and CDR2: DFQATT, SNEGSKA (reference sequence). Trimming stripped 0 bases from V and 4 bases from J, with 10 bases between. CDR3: CSAREGTHNQPQHF. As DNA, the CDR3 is TGCAGTGCTAGAGAGGGGACACATAATCAGCCCCAGCATTTT.

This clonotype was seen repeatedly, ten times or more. The CDR3 spells CASSPIQSSYEQYF. The CDR3, as DNA: TGTGCCAGCTCACCAATACAGAGCTCCTACGAGCAGTACTTC. This chain connects TRBV18 to TRBJ2-7; D gene unclear. The germline CDR1 and CDR2 sequences are KGHSH and LQKENI. This CDR3 region has 14 residues. V lost 2 bases and J 0 bases, leaving 8 bases between the germline ends.

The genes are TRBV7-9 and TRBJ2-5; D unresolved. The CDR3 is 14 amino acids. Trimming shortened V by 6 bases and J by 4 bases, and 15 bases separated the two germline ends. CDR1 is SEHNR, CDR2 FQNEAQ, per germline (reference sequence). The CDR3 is CASSQTAVGETQYF. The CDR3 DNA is TGTGCCAGCAGTCAAACGGCAGTAGGAGAGACCCAGTACTTC.

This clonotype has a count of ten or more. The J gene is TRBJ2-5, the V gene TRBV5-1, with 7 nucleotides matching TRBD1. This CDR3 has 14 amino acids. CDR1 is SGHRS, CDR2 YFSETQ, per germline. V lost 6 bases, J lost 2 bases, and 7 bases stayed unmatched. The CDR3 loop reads CASTENRGQETQYF. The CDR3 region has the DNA TGCGCCAGCACTGAGAACAGGGGTCAAGAGACCCAGTACTTC.

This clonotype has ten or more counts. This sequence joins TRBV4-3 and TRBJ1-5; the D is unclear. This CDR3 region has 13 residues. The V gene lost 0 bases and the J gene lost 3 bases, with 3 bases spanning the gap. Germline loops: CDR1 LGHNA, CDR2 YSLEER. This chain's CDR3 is CASSQEYNQPQHF. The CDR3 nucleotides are TGCGCCAGCAGCCAAGAGTACAATCAGCCCCAGCATTTT.

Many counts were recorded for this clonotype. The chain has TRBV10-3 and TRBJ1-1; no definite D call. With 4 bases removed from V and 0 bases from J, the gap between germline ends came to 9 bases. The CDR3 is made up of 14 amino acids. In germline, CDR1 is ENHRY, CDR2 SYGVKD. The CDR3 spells CAISGSFMNTEAFF. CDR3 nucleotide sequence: TGTGCCATCAGTGGGTCCTTCATGAACACTGAAGCTTTCTTT.

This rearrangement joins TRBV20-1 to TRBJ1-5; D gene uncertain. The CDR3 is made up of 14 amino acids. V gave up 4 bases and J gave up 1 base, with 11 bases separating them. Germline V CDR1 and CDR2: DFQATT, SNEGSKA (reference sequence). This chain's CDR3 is CSAKAPPSNQPQHF. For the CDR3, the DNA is TGCAGTGCTAAGGCCCCCCCGAGCAATCAGCCCCAGCATTTT.

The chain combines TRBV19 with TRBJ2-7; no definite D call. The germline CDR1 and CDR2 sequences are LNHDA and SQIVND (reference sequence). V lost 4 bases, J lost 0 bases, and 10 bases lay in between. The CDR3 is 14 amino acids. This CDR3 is CASSKGPNSYEQYF. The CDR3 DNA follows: TGTGCCAGTAGTAAAGGCCCAAACTCCTACGAGCAGTACTTC.

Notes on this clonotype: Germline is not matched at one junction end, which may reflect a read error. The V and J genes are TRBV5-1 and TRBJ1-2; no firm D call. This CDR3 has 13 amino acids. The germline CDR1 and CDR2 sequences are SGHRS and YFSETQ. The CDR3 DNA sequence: TGCGCCAACAGCGCCGGTAATAACTATGGCTACACCTTC. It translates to CANSAGNNYGYTF. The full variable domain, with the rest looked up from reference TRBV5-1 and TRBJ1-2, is KAGVTQTPRYLIKTRGQQVTLSCSPISGHRSVSWYQQTPGQGLQFLFEYFSETQRNKGNFPGRFSGRQFSNSRSEMNVSTLELGDSALYLCANSAGNNYGYTFGSGTRLTVV.

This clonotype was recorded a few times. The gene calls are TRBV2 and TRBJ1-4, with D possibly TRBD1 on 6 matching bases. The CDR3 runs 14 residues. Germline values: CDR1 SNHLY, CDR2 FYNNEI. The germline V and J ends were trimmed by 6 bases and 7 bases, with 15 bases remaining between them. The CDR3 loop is CASRGQLGLEKLFF. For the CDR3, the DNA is TGTGCCAGCAGAGGACAGTTAGGGCTTGAAAAACTGTTTTTT.

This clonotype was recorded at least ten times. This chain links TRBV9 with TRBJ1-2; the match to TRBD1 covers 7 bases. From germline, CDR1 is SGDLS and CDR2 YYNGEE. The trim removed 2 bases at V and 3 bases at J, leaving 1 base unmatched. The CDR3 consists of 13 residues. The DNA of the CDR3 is TGTGCCAGCAGCGTCGGGACAGACTATGGCTACACCTTC. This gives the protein CASSVGTDYGYTF.

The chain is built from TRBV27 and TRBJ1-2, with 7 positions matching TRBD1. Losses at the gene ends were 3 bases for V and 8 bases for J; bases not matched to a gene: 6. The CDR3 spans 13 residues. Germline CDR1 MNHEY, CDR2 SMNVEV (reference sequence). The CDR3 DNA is TGTGCCAGCAGTTTTGTACAGGGGAGCGGCTACACCTTC. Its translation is CASSFVQGSGYTF.

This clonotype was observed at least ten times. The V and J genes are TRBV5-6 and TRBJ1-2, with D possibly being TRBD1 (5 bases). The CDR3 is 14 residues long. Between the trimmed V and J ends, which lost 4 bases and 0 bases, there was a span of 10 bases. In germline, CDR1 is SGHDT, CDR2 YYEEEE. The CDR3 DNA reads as TGTGCCAGCAGCCCGGACAACTCTAACTATGGCTACACCTTC. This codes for CASSPDNSNYGYTF.

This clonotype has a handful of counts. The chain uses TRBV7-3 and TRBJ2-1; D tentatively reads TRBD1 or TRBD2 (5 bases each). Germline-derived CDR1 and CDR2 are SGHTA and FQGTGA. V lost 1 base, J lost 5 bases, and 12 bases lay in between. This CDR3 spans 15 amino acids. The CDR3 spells CASSLRGMDNNEQFF. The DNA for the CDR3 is TGTGCCAGCAGCTTAAGGGGGATGGATAACAATGAGCAGTTCTTC.